This T cell receptor beta chain came from a study of cytomegalovirus exposure and HLA in healthy donors. Points from the study as a whole: The authors enumerated roughly 180 TCR beta chains as linked to cytomegalovirus.

The PCR employed 60 Vbeta primers together with 13 Jbeta primers. TCRdb's copy holds only in-frame clones and misses some; the assay was immunoSEQ multiplex PCR. This sample has roughly 160,000 clones, with around 80% found just once. The CDR3 spans 14 residues. Germline V gene data show CDR1 as LNHNV and CDR2 as YYDKDF (reference sequence). The J segment lost 6 bases and the V segment lost 0 bases, leaving 3 bases of the junction unmatched. Details on this clone: Its antigen remains unidentified.

This sequence originates from a middle-aged woman in good health and CMV-seropositive. The chain couples TRBV15 to TRBJ1-1; 8 bases match TRBD1. Sequenced sample: PBMCs. Written as DNA, the CDR3 is TGTGCCACCAGCAGAGACAGGGGGCTAGCTGAAGCTTTCTTT. The encoded protein is CATSRDRGLAEAFF.